A single sample gave rise to the 26 T cell receptor beta chains below, sequenced in a study of lymphopenia after photon versus proton radiotherapy. Sequencing used immunoSEQ multiplex PCR; TCRdb keeps in-frame clones, though not all of them. The table lists around 42,000 clones, roughly 87% of them singletons. This sample comprised peripheral blood, obtained from a patient treated with photon-based radiotherapy. The receptors come from a man aged 40-49 years with gastric cancer.

The CDR3, as DNA: TGTGCCAGCAGCTTCCTGAGCCTCTCCTACGAGCAGTACTTC. Translated: CASSFLSLSYEQYF. The V call is TRBV11-1, the J call TRBJ2-7; D remains unclear. In germline, CDR1 is SGHAT, CDR2 FQDESV (reference sequence). This CDR3 has 14 residues. Deletions cut 3 bases from V and 0 bases from J, with 9 bases between.

The V call is TRBV27, the J call TRBJ2-7; 10 positions match TRBD2. From germline, CDR1 is MNHEY and CDR2 SMNVEV (reference sequence). The CDR3 extends over 15 amino acids. V gave up 6 bases and J gave up 4 bases; unmatched junction bases: 9. CDR3 DNA: TGTGCCAGCAGACCTGAGCGGGGGGGCCAATACGAGCAGTACTTC. Protein sequence: CASRPERGGQYEQYF.

The V and J genes are TRBV9 and TRBJ2-3, with D hard to call. Deletions cut 0 bases from V and 6 bases from J, with 11 bases between. The CDR3 covers 14 residues. Looked up from germline, CDR1 is SGDLS and CDR2 is YYNGEE. The CDR3 spells CASSVADPLDTQYF. CDR3 in DNA: TGTGCCAGCAGCGTAGCGGACCCCTTGGATACGCAGTATTTT.

The rearrangement uses TRBV7-9 and TRBJ1-4; no definite D call. V lost 7 bases to trimming and J lost 0 bases, with 15 bases between them. The CDR3 runs 16 residues. CDR1 is SEHNR, CDR2 FQNEAQ, per germline (reference sequence). The CDR3 bases are TGTGCCAGCACCACGGCAGCCAATGCAACTAATGAAAAACTGTTTTTT. Amino acids: CASTTAANATNEKLFF.

The chain carries TRBV13 and TRBJ2-2, with a weak D call TRBD1 (6 bases). Germline CDR1 PRHDT, CDR2 FYEKMQ (reference sequence). V lost 5 bases and J lost 7, with 11 bases in between. The CDR3 spans 13 residues. Written as DNA, the CDR3 is TGTGCCAGCAGCCCGAACAGGGACGGGGAGCTGTTTTTT. Protein product: CASSPNRDGELFF.

The J gene is TRBJ2-3, the V gene TRBV7-2; D remains unclear. The CDR3 is 13 amino acids. The germline V gene encodes CDR1 SGHTA and CDR2 FQGNSA. Between the trimmed V and J ends, which lost 4 bases and 2 bases, there was a span of 7 bases. In DNA, the CDR3 is TGTGCCAGCAGCTCTATGAACACAGATACGCAGTATTTT. Its protein product is CASSSMNTDTQYF.

The rearrangement uses TRBV5-1 and TRBJ2-5, with D maybe TRBD1 (7 bases). Germline V gene data show CDR1 as SGHRS and CDR2 as YFSETQ. The CDR3 loop spans 14 amino acids. The V end lost 5 bases, the J end lost 2 bases, and 13 bases lay between the germline ends. The CDR3 protein is CASRRAGQQETQYF. CDR3 in DNA: TGCGCCAGCAGGCGGGCGGGACAGCAAGAGACCCAGTACTTC.

The rearrangement links TRBV7-2 to TRBJ2-7, with D possibly matching TRBD2 (6 bases). Trimming left V 2 bases short and J 4 bases short, with 12 bases between. Germline CDR1 and CDR2: SGHTA and FQGNSA. The CDR3 has 14 amino acids. Here the CDR3 reads CASSLTGGGYEQYF. CDR3 nucleotide sequence: TGTGCCAGCAGCTTAACAGGTGGAGGGTACGAGCAGTACTTC.

V and J are TRBV4-3 and TRBJ2-6; D gene unclear. This CDR3 has 16 residues. From germline, CDR1 is LGHNA and CDR2 YSLEER. The V end was cut by 0 bases, the J end by 2 bases, with 8 bases between. In nucleotides, the CDR3 is TGCGCCAGCAGCCAAGATGGGGTAGCTGGGGCCAACGTCCTGACTTTC. It encodes CASSQDGVAGANVLTF.

The chain recombines TRBV9 with TRBJ2-5; the D gene is possibly TRBD2 (7 bases). This CDR3 has 17 amino acids. The V end was cut by 0 bases, the J end by 1 base, with 16 bases between. CDR1 is SGDLS and CDR2 is YYNGEE in the germline V gene. The CDR3: CASSVVGGGARQETQYF. DNA of the CDR3: TGTGCCAGCAGCGTAGTAGGGGGAGGGGCACGCCAAGAGACCCAGTACTTC.

The chain carries TRBV6-5 and TRBJ2-2, with 8 bases that match TRBD1. Germline CDR1 and CDR2: MNHEY and SVGAGI. The CDR3 consists of 14 residues. V was pared by 8 bases and J by 6 bases, with 8 bases of the junction left unmatched. The CDR3 bases are TGTGCCAGCTCGGCGGACAGGGATTCCGGGGAGCTGTTTTTT. Protein sequence: CASSADRDSGELFF.

This clone was counted once. The gene calls are TRBV6-4 and TRBJ1-5, with D perhaps matching TRBD1 (5 bases). CDR1 and CDR2 (germline): MRHNA, SNTAGT. V lost 4 bases, J lost 0 bases, and 13 bases lay in between. The CDR3 has 16 residues. Here the CDR3 reads CASSALDKDSNQPQHF. The CDR3 DNA sequence: TGTGCCAGCAGTGCCTTGGACAAAGATAGCAATCAGCCCCAGCATTTT.

CDR3 amino acids: CASSLGQGGRGEQFF. CDR3 DNA: TGTGCCAGCAGCTTAGGACAGGGGGGCCGGGGTGAGCAGTTCTTC. The V and J genes are TRBV7-6 and TRBJ2-1; TRBD1 matches 9 bases. Germline V gives CDR1 SGHVS, CDR2 FNYEAQ. V lost 1 base, J lost 9 bases, and 7 bases stayed unmatched. This CDR3 is built from 15 residues. The complete variable domain, with remaining parts taken from reference TRBV7-6 and TRBJ2-1, reads GAGVSQSPRYKVTKRGQDVALRCDPISGHVSLYWYRQALGQGPEFLTYFNYEAQQDKSGLPNDRFSAERPEGSISTLTIQRTEQRDSAMYRCASSLGQGGRGEQFFGPGTRLTVL.

The chain is built from TRBV2 and TRBJ1-2; D call uncertain. The CDR3 totals 11 residues. Germline V gene lookup returns CDR1 SNHLY and CDR2 FYNNEI. Trimming took 5 bases from V and 7 from J, leaving 8 bases between them. CDR3 residues: CASSFGVGYTF. The CDR3 DNA is TGTGCCAGCAGTTTCGGGGTTGGCTACACCTTC.

The rearrangement links TRBV7-2 to TRBJ1-1, with unresolved D. Germline lookup yields CDR1 SGHTA and CDR2 FQGNSA. This CDR3 spans 14 amino acids. Trimming left V 5 bases short and J 4 bases short, with 14 bases between. The CDR3 DNA reads TGTGCCAGCAGCCCCCAAATACAGAGCACTGAAGCTTTCTTT. It yields the protein CASSPQIQSTEAFF.

This chain links TRBV14 with TRBJ1-2; TRBD1 matches 8 bases. The CDR3 sequence is 15 residues long. The V segment lost 4 bases and the J segment 4 bases; nucleotides outside the gene matches: 8. CDR1 and CDR2 from the germline V gene are SGHDN and FVKESK. CDR3 sequence: CASSPYSGQVYGYTF. CDR3 sequence (DNA): TGTGCCAGCAGCCCATATTCGGGACAGGTCTATGGCTACACCTTC.

V and J are TRBV7-2 and TRBJ2-7; 14 bases fit TRBD2. The germline V gene encodes CDR1 SGHTA and CDR2 FQGNSA. V dropped 4 bases and J dropped 2; count of bases not matched to a gene: 10. This CDR3 spans 18 amino acids. Here the CDR3 DNA reads TGTGCCAGCAGCTCGCTAGGGACTAGCGGGGGCAAAACCTACGAGCAGTACTTC. The encoded protein is CASSSLGTSGGKTYEQYF.

This clone has just one count. V is TRBV4-2 and J is TRBJ2-3; the match to TRBD1 covers 10 bases. CDR1 LGHNA and CDR2 YNFKEQ come from the germline V gene. The length of the CDR3 is 15 residues. V lost 1 base, J lost 4 bases, and 2 bases stayed unmatched. CDR3: CASSQGTGGADTQYF. The CDR3 nucleotides read TGTGCCAGCAGCCAAGGGACAGGGGGAGCAGATACGCAGTATTTT.

This clone was picked up one time. The chain is built from TRBV27 and TRBJ2-2; D may be TRBD1 (6 bases). This CDR3 region has 15 residues. V was trimmed by 8 bases and J by 4 bases, leaving 17 bases between them. Germline V CDR1 and CDR2: MNHEY, SMNVEV (reference sequence). Written as DNA, the CDR3 is TGTGCCAGCGGACCCCTGACAGGTCCCACCGGGGAGCTGTTTTTT. Translation gives CASGPLTGPTGELFF.

The chain uses TRBV7-9 and TRBJ1-4, with 7 bases identical to TRBD1. The CDR3 has 15 amino acids. Per the germline V gene, CDR1 is SEHNR and CDR2 is FQNEAQ (reference sequence). V was pared by 2 bases and J by 2 bases, with 2 bases of the junction left unmatched. The CDR3 spells CASSLSTGTNEKLFF. CDR3 nucleotides: TGTGCCAGCAGCTTATCGACAGGGACTAATGAAAAACTGTTTTTT. Supplemented by reference TRBV7-9 and TRBJ1-4, the full variable domain reads DTGVSQNPRHKITKRGQNVTFRCDPISEHNRLYWYRQTLGQGPEFLTYFQNEAQLEKSRLLSDRFSAERPKGSFSTLEIQRTEQGDSAMYLCASSLSTGTNEKLFFGSGTQLSVL.

This chain connects TRBV10-3 to TRBJ1-2, with D maybe TRBD1 (6 bases). The CDR3 runs to 14 residues. Trimming left V 10 bases short and J 4 bases short, with 19 bases between. Germline CDR1 and CDR2: ENHRY and SYGVKD. In nucleotides, the CDR3 is TGTGCCACCGTCAAACAGGGCCTAGGCTATGGCTACACCTTC. Protein: CATVKQGLGYGYTF.

This sequence joins TRBV4-1 and TRBJ1-1; 7 bases fit TRBD1. Trimming took 1 base from V and 1 from J; bases not matched to a gene: 3. CDR3 length: 15 amino acids. Germline CDR1 reads MGHRA; CDR2 reads YSYEKL. Written as DNA, the CDR3 is TGCGCCAGCAGCCAAGCGGCAGGGGGGAACACTGAAGCTTTCTTT. Its translation is CASSQAAGGNTEAFF.

The chain is built from TRBV21-1 and TRBJ2-5; the listed D gene, TRBD1, was not tested against the DNA. TRBV21-1 has pseudogene status. This CDR3 has 17 residues. CDR3 DNA sequence: TGTGCCAGCAGCAAAAGGGAGCCCGGACAGGAACAAGAGACCCAGTACTTC. Protein sequence: CASSKREPGQEQETQYF.

This sequence joins TRBV5-1 and TRBJ2-7; D is possibly TRBD1 (5 bases). Germline V lookup: CDR1 SGHRS, CDR2 YFSETQ. V was shortened by 5 bases and J by 6 bases, with 18 bases between the two germline ends. This CDR3 comprises 14 residues. The CDR3 DNA reads as TGCGCCAGCAGTCTTTTCGTGGGGCAGCTCGAGCAGTACTTC. Its translation is CASSLFVGQLEQYF.

The chain recombines TRBV7-6 with TRBJ2-5, with D tentatively TRBD2 (6 bases). Germline V gene lookup returns CDR1 SGHVS and CDR2 FNYEAQ. The CDR3 contains 13 residues. The V end was cut by 1 base, the J end by 5 bases, with 8 bases between. The chain's CDR3 is CASSLGAGETQYF. In DNA, the CDR3 is TGTGCCAGCAGCTTAGGGGCGGGGGAGACCCAGTACTTC.

J is TRBJ1-2 and V is TRBV7-2; 9 nucleotides match TRBD1. The CDR3 loop spans 14 amino acids. CDR1 and CDR2 from the germline V gene are SGHTA and FQGNSA. V dropped 5 bases and J dropped 4; count of bases not matched to a gene: 5. Here the CDR3 reads CASSATGGGYGYTF. The CDR3, as DNA: TGTGCCAGCAGCGCAACAGGGGGCGGCTATGGCTACACCTTC.